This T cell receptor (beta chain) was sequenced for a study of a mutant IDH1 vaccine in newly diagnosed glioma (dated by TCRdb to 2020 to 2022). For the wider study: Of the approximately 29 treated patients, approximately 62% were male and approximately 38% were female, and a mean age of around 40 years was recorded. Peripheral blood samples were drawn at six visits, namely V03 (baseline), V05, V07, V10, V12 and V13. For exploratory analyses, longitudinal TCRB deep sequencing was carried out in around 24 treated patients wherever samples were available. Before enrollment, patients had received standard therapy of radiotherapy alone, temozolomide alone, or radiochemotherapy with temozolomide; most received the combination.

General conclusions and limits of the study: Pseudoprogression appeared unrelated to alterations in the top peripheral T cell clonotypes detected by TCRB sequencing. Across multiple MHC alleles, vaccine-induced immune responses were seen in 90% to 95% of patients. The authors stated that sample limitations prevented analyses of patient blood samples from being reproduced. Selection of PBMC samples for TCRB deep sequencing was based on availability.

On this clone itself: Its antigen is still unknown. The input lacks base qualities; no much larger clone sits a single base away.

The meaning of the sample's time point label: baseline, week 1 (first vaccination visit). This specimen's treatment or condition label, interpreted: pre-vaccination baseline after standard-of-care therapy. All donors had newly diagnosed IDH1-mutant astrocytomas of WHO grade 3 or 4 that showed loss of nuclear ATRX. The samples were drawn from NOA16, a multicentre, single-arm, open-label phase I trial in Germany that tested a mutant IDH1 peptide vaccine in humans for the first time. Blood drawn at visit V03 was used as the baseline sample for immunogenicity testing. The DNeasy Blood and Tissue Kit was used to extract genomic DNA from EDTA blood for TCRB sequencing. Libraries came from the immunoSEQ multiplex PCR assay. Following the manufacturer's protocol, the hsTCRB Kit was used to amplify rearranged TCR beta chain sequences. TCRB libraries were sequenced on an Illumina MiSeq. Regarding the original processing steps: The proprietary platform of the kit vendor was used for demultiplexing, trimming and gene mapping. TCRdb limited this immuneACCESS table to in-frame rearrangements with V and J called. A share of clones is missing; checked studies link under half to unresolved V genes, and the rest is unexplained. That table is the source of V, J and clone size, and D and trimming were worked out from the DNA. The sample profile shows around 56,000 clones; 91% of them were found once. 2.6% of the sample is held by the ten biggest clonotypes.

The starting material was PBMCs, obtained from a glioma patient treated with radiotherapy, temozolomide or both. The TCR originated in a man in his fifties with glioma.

The DNA is TGTGCCAGCAGCTTAGCCCAGAGCGCTACCTTCACAGATACGCAGTATTTT. Translated, this is CASSLAQSATFTDTQYF. Recombination connected TRBV7-2 to TRBJ2-3, with the D gene uncertain. As encoded in the germline V gene, CDR1 is SGHTA while CDR2 is FQGNSA. The CDR3 measures 17 amino acids from cysteine to phenylalanine. The entry retains the CDR3 DNA only, 51 bases that are in frame from base 1. Trimming removed 0 bases from V and 2 bases from J, leaving 15 bases between the germline ends.